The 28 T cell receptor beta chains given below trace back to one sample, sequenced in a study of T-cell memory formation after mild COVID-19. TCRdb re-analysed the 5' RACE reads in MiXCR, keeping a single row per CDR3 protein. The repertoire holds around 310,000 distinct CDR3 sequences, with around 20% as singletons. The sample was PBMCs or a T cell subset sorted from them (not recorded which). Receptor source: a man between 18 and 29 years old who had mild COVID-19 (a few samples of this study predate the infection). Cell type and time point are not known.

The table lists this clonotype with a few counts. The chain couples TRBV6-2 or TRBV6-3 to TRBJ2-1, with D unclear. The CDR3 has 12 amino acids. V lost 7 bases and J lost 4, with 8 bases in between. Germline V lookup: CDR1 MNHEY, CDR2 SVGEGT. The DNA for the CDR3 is TGTGCCAGCAAGGACGATTACAATGAGCAGTTCTTC. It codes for CASKDDYNEQFF.

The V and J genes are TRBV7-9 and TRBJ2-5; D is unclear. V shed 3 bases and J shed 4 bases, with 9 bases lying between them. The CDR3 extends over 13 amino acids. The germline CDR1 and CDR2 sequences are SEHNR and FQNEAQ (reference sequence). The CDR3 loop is CASSLFQPETQYF. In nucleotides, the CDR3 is TGTGCCAGCAGCTTGTTTCAGCCAGAGACCCAGTACTTC.

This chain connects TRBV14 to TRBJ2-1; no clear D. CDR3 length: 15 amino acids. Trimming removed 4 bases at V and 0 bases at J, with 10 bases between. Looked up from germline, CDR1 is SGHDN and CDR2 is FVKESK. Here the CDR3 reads CASSLALSSYNEQFF. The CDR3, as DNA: TGTGCCAGCAGCCTCGCCTTGAGCTCCTACAATGAGCAGTTCTTC.

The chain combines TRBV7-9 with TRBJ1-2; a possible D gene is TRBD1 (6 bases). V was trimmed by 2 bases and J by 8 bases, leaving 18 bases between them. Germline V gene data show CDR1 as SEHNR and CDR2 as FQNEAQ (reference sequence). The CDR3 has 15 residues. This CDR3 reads CASSLIATGCSGYTF. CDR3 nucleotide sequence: TGTGCCAGCAGCTTAATTGCTACAGGGTGTAGCGGCTACACCTTC.

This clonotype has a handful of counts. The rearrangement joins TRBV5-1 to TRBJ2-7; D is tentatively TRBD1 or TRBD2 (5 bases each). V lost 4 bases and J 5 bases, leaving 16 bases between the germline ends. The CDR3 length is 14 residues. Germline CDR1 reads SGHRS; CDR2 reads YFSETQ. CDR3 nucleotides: TGCGCCAGCAGCCTCCGGAGTGGGGACCACGAGCAGTACTTC. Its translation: CASSLRSGDHEQYF.

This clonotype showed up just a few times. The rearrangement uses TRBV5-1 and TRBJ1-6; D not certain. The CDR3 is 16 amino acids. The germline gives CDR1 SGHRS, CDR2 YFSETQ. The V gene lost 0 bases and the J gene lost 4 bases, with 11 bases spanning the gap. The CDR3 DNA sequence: TGCGCCAGCAGCTTGGACGGAACCGCATATAATTCACCCCTCCACTTT. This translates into CASSLDGTAYNSPLHF. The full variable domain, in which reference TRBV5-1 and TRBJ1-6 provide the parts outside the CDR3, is KAGVTQTPRYLIKTRGQQVTLSCSPISGHRSVSWYQQTPGQGLQFLFEYFSETQRNKGNFPGRFSGRQFSNSRSEMNVSTLELGDSALYLCASSLDGTAYNSPLHFGNGTRLTVT.

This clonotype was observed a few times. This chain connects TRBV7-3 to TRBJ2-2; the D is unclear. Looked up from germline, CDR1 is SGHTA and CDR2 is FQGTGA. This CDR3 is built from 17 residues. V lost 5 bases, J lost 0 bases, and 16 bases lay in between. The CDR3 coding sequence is TGTGCCAGCAGCGCGACCGTTACACGTACGAACACCGGGGAGCTGTTTTTT. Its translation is CASSATVTRTNTGELFF.

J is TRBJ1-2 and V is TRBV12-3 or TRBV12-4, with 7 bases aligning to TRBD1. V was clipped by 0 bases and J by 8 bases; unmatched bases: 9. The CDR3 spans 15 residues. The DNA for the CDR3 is TGTGCCAGCAGTTTAGCGGGCGGACAGGCGGGCGGCTACACCTTC. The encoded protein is CASSLAGGQAGGYTF.

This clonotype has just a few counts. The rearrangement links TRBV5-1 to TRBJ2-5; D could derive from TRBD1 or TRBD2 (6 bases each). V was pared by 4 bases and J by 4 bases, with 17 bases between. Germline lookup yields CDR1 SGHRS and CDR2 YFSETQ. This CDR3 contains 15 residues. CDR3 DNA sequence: TGCGCCAGCAGCCCGCCCGAACAGGGAGGAGAGACCCAGTACTTC. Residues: CASSPPEQGGETQYF. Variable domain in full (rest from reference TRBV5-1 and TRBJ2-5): KAGVTQTPRYLIKTRGQQVTLSCSPISGHRSVSWYQQTPGQGLQFLFEYFSETQRNKGNFPGRFSGRQFSNSRSEMNVSTLELGDSALYLCASSPPEQGGETQYFGPGTRLLVL.

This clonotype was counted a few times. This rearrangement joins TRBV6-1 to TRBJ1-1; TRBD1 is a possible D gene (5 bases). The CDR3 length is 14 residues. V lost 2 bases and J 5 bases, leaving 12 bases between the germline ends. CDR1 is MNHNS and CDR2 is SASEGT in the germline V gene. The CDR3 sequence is CASSEPGRATEAFF. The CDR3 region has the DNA TGTGCCAGCAGTGAACCGGGACGGGCTACTGAAGCTTTCTTT.

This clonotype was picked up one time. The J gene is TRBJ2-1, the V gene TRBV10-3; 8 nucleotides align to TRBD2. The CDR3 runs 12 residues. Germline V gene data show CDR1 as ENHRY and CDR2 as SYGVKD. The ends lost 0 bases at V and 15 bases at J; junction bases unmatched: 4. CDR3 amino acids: CAISESLAGTFF. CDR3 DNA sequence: TGTGCCATCAGTGAGTCGCTAGCGGGTACGTTCTTC.

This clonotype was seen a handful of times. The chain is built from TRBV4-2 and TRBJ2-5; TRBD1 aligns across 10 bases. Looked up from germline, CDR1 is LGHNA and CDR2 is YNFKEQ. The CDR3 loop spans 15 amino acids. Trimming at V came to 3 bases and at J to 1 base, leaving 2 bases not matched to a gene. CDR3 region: CASSQGQGRQETQYF. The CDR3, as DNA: TGTGCCAGCAGCCAGGGACAGGGGCGCCAAGAGACCCAGTACTTC.

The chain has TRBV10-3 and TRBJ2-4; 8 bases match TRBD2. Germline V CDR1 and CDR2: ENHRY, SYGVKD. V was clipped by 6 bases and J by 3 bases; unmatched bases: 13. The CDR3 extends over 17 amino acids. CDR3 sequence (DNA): TGTGCCATCAGGGACCCGAGTAGCGGGACGGGCAAAAACATTCAGTACTTC. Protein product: CAIRDPSSGTGKNIQYF.

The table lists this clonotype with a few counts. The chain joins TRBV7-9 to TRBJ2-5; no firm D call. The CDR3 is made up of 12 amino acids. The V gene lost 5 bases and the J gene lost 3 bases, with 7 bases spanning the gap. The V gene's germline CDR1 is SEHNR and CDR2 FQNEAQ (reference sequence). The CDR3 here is CASSRTEETQYF. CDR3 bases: TGTGCCAGCAGCCGGACGGAAGAGACCCAGTACTTC. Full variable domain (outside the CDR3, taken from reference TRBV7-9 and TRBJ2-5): DTGVSQNPRHKITKRGQNVTFRCDPISEHNRLYWYRQTLGQGPEFLTYFQNEAQLEKSRLLSDRFSAERPKGSFSTLEIQRTEQGDSAMYLCASSRTEETQYFGPGTRLLVL.

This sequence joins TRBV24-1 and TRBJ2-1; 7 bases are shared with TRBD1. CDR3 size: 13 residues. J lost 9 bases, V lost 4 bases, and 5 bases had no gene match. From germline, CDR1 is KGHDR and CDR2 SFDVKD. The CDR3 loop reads CATSDTTGIEQFF. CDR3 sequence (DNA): TGTGCCACCAGTGACACGACAGGGATTGAGCAGTTCTTC.

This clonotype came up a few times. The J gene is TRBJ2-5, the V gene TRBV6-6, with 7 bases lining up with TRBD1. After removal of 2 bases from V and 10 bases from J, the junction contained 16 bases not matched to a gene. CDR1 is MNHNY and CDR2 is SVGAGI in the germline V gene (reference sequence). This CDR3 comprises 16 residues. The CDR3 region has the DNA TGTGCCAGCAGTTACCTCTCGACAGGGCGGGTTGAGGGCCAGTACTTC. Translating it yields CASSYLSTGRVEGQYF.

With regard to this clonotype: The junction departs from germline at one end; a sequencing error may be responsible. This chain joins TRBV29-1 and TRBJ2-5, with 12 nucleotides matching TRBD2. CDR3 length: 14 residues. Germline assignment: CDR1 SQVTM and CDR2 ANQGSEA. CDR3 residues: CSAELAGGLETQYF. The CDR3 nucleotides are TGCAGCGCTGAACTAGCGGGGGGCCTGGAGACCCAGTACTTC.

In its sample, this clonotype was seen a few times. CDR3 nucleotide sequence: TGTGCCAGCAGTTTAGGGGGGATTGGGGATACGCAGTATTTT. Translation gives CASSLGGIGDTQYF. J is TRBJ2-3 and V is TRBV12-3 or TRBV12-4; TRBD1 or TRBD2 may be the D gene (5 bases each). The CDR3 extends over 14 amino acids. Trimming removed 1 base from V and 6 bases from J, with 11 bases in between.

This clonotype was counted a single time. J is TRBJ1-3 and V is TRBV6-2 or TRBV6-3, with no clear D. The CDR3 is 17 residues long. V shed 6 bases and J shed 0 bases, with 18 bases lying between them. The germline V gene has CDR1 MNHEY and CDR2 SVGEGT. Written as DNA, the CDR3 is TGTGCCAGCAGCAGCGGGTGGCGGGCAAGCTCTGGAAACACCATATATTTT. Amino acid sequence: CASSSGWRASSGNTIYF.

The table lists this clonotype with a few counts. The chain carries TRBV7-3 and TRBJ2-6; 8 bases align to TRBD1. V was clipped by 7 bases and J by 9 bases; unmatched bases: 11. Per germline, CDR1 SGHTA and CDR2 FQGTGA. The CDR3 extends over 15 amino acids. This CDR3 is CASTTTTGAVNVLTF. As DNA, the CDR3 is TGTGCCAGCACTACCACGACAGGGGCGGTCAACGTCCTGACTTTC. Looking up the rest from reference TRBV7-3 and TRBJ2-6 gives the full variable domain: GAGVSQTPSNKVTEKGKYVELRCDPISGHTALYWYRQSLGQGPEFLIYFQGTGAADDSGLPNDRFFAVRPEGSVSTLKIQRTERGDSAVYLCASTTTTGAVNVLTFGAGSRLTVL.

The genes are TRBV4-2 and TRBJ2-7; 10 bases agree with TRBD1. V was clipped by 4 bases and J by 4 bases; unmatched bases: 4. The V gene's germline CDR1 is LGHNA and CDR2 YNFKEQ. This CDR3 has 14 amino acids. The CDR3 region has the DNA TGTGCCAGCAGCCTCCGGGACAGGGGTTACGAGCAGTACTTC. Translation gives CASSLRDRGYEQYF.

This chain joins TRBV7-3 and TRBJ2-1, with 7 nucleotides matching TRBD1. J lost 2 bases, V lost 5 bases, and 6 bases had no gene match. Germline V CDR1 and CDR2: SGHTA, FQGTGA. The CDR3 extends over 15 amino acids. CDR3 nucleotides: TGTGCCAGCAGCAAGGGGGCGTTCGCCTACAATGAGCAGTTCTTC. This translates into CASSKGAFAYNEQFF.

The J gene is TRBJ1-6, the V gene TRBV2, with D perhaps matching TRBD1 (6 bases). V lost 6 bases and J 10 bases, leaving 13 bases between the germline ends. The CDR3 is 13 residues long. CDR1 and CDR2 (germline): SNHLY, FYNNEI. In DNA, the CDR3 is TGTGCCAGCAGCCCCACAGGGCGCTCACCCCTCCACTTT. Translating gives CASSPTGRSPLHF.

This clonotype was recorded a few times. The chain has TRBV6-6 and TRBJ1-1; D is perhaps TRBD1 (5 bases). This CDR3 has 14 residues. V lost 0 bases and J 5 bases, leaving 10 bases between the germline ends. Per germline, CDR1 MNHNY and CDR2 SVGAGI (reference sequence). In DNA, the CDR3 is TGTGCCAGCAGTTACTCGCGAGAGGGGACTGAAGCTTTCTTT. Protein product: CASSYSREGTEAFF.

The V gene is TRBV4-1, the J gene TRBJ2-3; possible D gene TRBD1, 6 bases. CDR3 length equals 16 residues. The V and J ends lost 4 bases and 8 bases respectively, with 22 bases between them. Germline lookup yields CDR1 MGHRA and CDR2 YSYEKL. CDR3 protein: CASSLTPGTPQATQYF. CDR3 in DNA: TGCGCCAGCAGCCTAACGCCCGGGACACCCCAGGCTACGCAGTATTTT.

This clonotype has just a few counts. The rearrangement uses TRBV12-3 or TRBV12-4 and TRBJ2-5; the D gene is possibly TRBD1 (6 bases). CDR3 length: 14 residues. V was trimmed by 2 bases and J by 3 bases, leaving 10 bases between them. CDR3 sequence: CASSLQGRKETQYF. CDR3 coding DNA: TGTGCCAGCAGTTTACAGGGGCGAAAAGAGACCCAGTACTTC.

CDR3 coding DNA: TGTGCCAGCAGTCGGACAGGGAGACCCTATGGCTACACCTTC. Protein sequence: CASSRTGRPYGYTF. The J gene is TRBJ1-2, the V gene TRBV12-3 or TRBV12-4, with 8 bases that match TRBD1. The CDR3 loop spans 14 amino acids. Trimming cost V 5 bases and J 4 bases; bases outside gene matches: 6.

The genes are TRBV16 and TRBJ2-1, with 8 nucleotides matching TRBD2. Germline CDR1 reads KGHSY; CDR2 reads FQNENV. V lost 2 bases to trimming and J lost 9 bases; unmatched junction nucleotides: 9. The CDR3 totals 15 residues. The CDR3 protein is CASSQRSGGPGEQFF. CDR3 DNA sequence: TGTGCCAGCAGCCAACGTTCGGGGGGGCCTGGTGAGCAGTTCTTC.